Each of the 20 T cell receptor beta chains below was sequenced from the same sample in a study of blood T cell repertoires in COVID-19. The protocol was immunoSEQ multiplex PCR, while the TCRdb copy is restricted to in-frame clones and leaves out a portion. The top ten hold about 2% of the sample, which has just over 300,000 clones, roughly 90% seen once. The material sequenced was peripheral blood. These receptor sequences come from a woman in her twenties or thirties with COVID-19, enrolled during active disease.

The chain combines TRBV19 with TRBJ1-1, with a possible D match to TRBD1 (5 bases). The germline V gene has CDR1 LNHDA and CDR2 SQIVND (reference sequence). Trimming took 6 bases from V and 5 from J, leaving 16 bases between them. CDR3 length equals 14 residues. In DNA form, the CDR3 reads TGTGCCAGTAGGCCCGACAGCCGAGCTACTGAAGCTTTCTTT. This translates into CASRPDSRATEAFF.

This clone showed up just once. This chain connects TRBV5-1 to TRBJ2-1, with D possibly TRBD1 on 6 matching bases. In germline, CDR1 is SGHRS, CDR2 YFSETQ. The CDR3 extends over 14 amino acids. Trimming took off 3 bases at V and 3 bases at J, with 10 bases between the two ends. The CDR3 DNA reads as TGCGCCAGCAGCTCCCGGGACAACTACAATGAGCAGTTCTTC. This encodes CASSSRDNYNEQFF.

On this clone: A far bigger clonotype differs at one base, so this is likely a read error. The chain uses TRBV21-1 and TRBJ1-1. TRBV21-1 is designated a pseudogene. The CDR3 sequence is 13 residues long. CDR3 in amino acids: CASSNGENTEAFF. As DNA, the CDR3 is TGTGCCAGCAGCAACGGGGAGAACACTGAAGCTTTCTTT.

The V gene is TRBV2, the J gene TRBJ2-3; TRBD2 agrees at 7 bases. This CDR3 has 15 amino acids. Germline lookup yields CDR1 SNHLY and CDR2 FYNNEI. J lost 0 bases, V lost 5 bases, and 5 bases had no gene match. The CDR3 here is CASSPERGSTDTQYF. The CDR3 DNA sequence: TGTGCCAGCAGTCCTGAGCGGGGAAGCACAGATACGCAGTATTTT. Looking up the rest from reference TRBV2 and TRBJ2-3 gives the full variable domain: EPEVTQTPSHQVTQMGQEVILRCVPISNHLYFYWYRQILGQKVEFLVSFYNNEISEKSEIFDDQFSVERPDGSNFTLKIRSTKLEDSAMYFCASSPERGSTDTQYFGPGTRLTVL.

V is TRBV5-4 and J is TRBJ2-5, with 8 bases lining up with TRBD1. Germline trimming cut 5 bases from V and 1 base from J; bases unmatched to any gene: 4. CDR3 length: 14 residues. Germline-derived CDR1 and CDR2 are SGHNT and YYREEE (reference sequence). The CDR3 nucleotides read TGTGCCAGCAGGGATACAGGGGGCCAAGAGACCCAGTACTTC. Protein sequence: CASRDTGGQETQYF.

The chain couples TRBV7-9 to TRBJ1-4; 8 nucleotides line up with TRBD1. Germline trimming cut 3 bases from V and 7 bases from J; bases unmatched to any gene: 10. The CDR3 has 16 amino acids. Germline CDR1 reads SEHNR; CDR2 reads FQNEAQ (reference sequence). CDR3 DNA sequence: TGTGCCAGCAGCTTCACAGGGGGTCGGCTTGGTGAAAAACTGTTTTTT. It specifies CASSFTGGRLGEKLFF.

The J gene is TRBJ1-5, the V gene TRBV2; D uncertain. V was trimmed by 4 bases and J by 4 bases, leaving 8 bases between them. The length of the CDR3 is 13 residues. The germline V gene has CDR1 SNHLY and CDR2 FYNNEI. The CDR3 DNA reads TGTGCCAGCAGTGGGAGCGAAAATCAGCCCCAGCATTTT. Residues: CASSGSENQPQHF.

The V gene is TRBV12-3 or TRBV12-4, the J gene TRBJ1-4; 8 bases are a match to TRBD1. The J segment lost 7 bases and the V segment lost 8 bases, leaving 6 bases of the junction unmatched. This CDR3 contains 13 residues. The CDR3: CASATGVSEKLFF. DNA for the CDR3: TGTGCCAGCGCGACAGGGGTTAGTGAAAAACTGTTTTTT.

This clone was detected only once. The chain has TRBV18 and TRBJ1-2, with unresolved D. The CDR3 is 14 residues long. Trimming took 4 bases from V and 6 from J, leaving 15 bases between them. Germline V CDR1 and CDR2: KGHSH, LQKENI. The CDR3 region is CASSLRTPRNGYTF. The CDR3 nucleotides read TGTGCCAGCTCACTACGGACTCCACGGAATGGCTACACCTTC.

This clone was observed once. The chain uses TRBV27 and TRBJ2-2; 10 bases match TRBD1. Losses at the gene ends were 5 bases for V and 7 bases for J; bases not matched to a gene: 13. The CDR3 is 17 amino acids. Germline CDR1 is MNHEY and CDR2 is SMNVEV (reference sequence). CDR3 sequence (DNA): TGTGCCAGCAGTCCCCTCCCCCCGGGACAGGGGAGCGGGGAGCTGTTTTTT. Its protein product is CASSPLPPGQGSGELFF.

The V call is TRBV4-2, the J call TRBJ1-3; TRBD1 might be the D (6 bases). V lost 1 base to trimming and J lost 0 bases, with 10 bases between them. The CDR3 has 16 residues. CDR1 and CDR2 (germline): LGHNA, YNFKEQ. CDR3 sequence (DNA): TGTGCCAGCAGCCAAGGAGTGACAGGCTCTGGAAACACCATATATTTT. This encodes CASSQGVTGSGNTIYF.

Here the CDR3 DNA reads TGCGCCAGCAGCTTGGGCTTAGGACAGGGGGGCACTGAAGCTTTCTTT. Encoded protein: CASSLGLGQGGTEAFF. J is TRBJ1-1 and V is TRBV5-1; 10 bases line up with TRBD1. After removal of 0 bases from V and 4 bases from J, the junction contained 6 bases not matched to a gene. The CDR3 is 16 residues long. Germline CDR1 SGHRS, CDR2 YFSETQ.

The V and J genes are TRBV9 and TRBJ1-6; the D is unclear. The germline V and J ends were trimmed by 4 bases and 8 bases, with 10 bases remaining between them. Germline V lookup: CDR1 SGDLS, CDR2 YYNGEE. CDR3 length: 13 residues. CDR3 sequence reads: CASSPGGYSPLHF. The CDR3 region has the DNA TGTGCCAGCAGCCCCGGCGGGTATTCACCCCTCCACTTT.

This clone occurred once. The chain uses TRBV6-5 and TRBJ2-7; possible D gene TRBD1, 6 bases. CDR1 MNHEY and CDR2 SVGAGI come from the germline V gene. This CDR3 contains 14 residues. Trimming removed 4 bases at V and 2 bases at J, with 12 bases between. The CDR3 DNA reads TGTGCCAGCAGTTTAGGACAGCCTCCCTACGAGCAGTACTTC. Translated: CASSLGQPPYEQYF.

The chain links TRBV18 to TRBJ1-3; TRBD1 agrees at 8 bases. Germline CDR1 KGHSH, CDR2 LQKENI. The CDR3 has 17 residues. Germline trimming cut 6 bases from V and 0 bases from J; bases unmatched to any gene: 10. CDR3: CASSPTAGGSSGNTIYF. The CDR3, as DNA: TGTGCCAGCTCCCCTACTGCAGGGGGCAGCTCTGGAAACACCATATATTTT.

This chain joins TRBV5-4 and TRBJ2-7, with D maybe TRBD1 (6 bases). Germline values: CDR1 SGHNT, CDR2 YYREEE (reference sequence). The V end was cut by 5 bases, the J end by 1 base, with 13 bases between. This CDR3 has 14 amino acids. The CDR3 reads CASSFGTTSYEQYF. CDR3 bases: TGTGCCAGCAGTTTCGGGACAACGTCCTACGAGCAGTACTTC.

V gene TRBV28 combines with J gene TRBJ1-4; D possibly corresponds to TRBD1 (6 bases). The ends were cut back, 5 bases at V and 7 bases at J, with 17 bases in the middle. This CDR3 spans 15 amino acids. Germline V gene lookup returns CDR1 MDHEN and CDR2 SYDVKM. The DNA of the CDR3 is TGTGCCAGCAGTCGACAGGCTGGGGAAAGTGAAAAACTGTTTTTT. Protein product: CASSRQAGESEKLFF.

V and J are TRBV5-1 and TRBJ2-3; possible D gene TRBD2, 7 bases. This CDR3 is built from 14 residues. The germline V and J ends were trimmed by 6 bases and 2 bases, with 13 bases remaining between them. Germline-derived CDR1 and CDR2 are SGHRS and YFSETQ. This CDR3 reads CASTKGGATDTQYF. CDR3 bases: TGCGCCAGCACTAAGGGGGGGGCCACAGATACGCAGTATTTT.

The chain joins TRBV27 to TRBJ1-1, with 7 bases that match TRBD1. CDR1 is MNHEY and CDR2 is SMNVEV in the germline V gene (reference sequence). Trimming cost V 6 bases and J 0 bases; bases outside gene matches: 7. The CDR3 is 15 residues long. CDR3 in amino acids: CASSPQTGLNTEAFF. In DNA form, the CDR3 reads TGTGCCAGCAGCCCCCAGACAGGGTTGAACACTGAAGCTTTCTTT.

This chain connects TRBV2 to TRBJ1-5; 9 bases are shared with TRBD1. This CDR3 contains 16 residues. V was clipped by 5 bases and J by 5 bases; unmatched bases: 10. Germline CDR1 is SNHLY and CDR2 is FYNNEI. CDR3: CASSNFPGQGDQPQHF. Written as DNA, the CDR3 is TGTGCCAGCAGTAACTTTCCGGGACAGGGCGATCAGCCCCAGCATTTT.